This T cell receptor (beta chain) came from a study of a mutant IDH1 vaccine in newly diagnosed glioma. Study in general: There were roughly 62% males and around 40% females among treated patients, whose mean age was approximately 44 years. Earlier care involved radiotherapy, temozolomide, or both, and the majority received both. Study findings and constraints: Pseudoprogression appears to have had no connection to changes in top peripheral T cell clonotypes.

Comment on this clone: Its antigen remains unidentified.

This CDR3 has 16 residues. From germline, CDR1 is SGHDT and CDR2 YYEEEE. V lost 0 bases to trimming and J lost 3 bases, with 13 bases between them. Using immunoSEQ multiplex PCR, the repertoire was profiled, and TCRdb retains in-frame clones only, with some absent. The sample yields 110,000 or so clones, around 90% seen once. Time point meaning: week 11, during vaccination. All doses held 300 ug of mutant IDH1 20-mer peptide, with topical imiquimod. This receptor was taken from a woman aged 45-60 years with glioma. This sequence joins TRBV5-6 and TRBJ1-3; possible D gene TRBD1, 5 bases. The sample in question was PBMCs, obtained from a glioma patient whose treatment included an IDH1 peptide vaccine. CDR3 bases: TGTGCCAGCAGCTTGGGCCCAGGGAGTAGTGGAAACACCATATATTTT. Translated: CASSLGPGSSGNTIYF. The full variable domain, in which reference TRBV5-6 and TRBJ1-3 provide the parts outside the CDR3, is DAGVTQSPTHLIKTRGQQVTLRCSPKSGHDTVSWYQQALGQGPQFIFQYYEEEERQRGNFPDRFSGHQFPNYSSELNVNALLLGDSALYLCASSLGPGSSGNTIYFGEGSWLTVV.